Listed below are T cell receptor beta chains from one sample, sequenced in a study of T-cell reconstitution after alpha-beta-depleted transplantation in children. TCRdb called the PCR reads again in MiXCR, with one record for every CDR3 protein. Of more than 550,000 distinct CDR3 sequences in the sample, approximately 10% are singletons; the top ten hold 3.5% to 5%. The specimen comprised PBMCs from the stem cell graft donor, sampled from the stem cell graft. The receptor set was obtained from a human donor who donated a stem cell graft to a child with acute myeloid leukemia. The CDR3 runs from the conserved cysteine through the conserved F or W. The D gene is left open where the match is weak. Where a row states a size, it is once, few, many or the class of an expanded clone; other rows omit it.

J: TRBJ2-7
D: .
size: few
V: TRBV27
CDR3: CASSLIGGAPYEQYF
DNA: TGTGCCAGCAGTTTGATCGGAGGGGCCCCCTACGAGCAGTACTTC

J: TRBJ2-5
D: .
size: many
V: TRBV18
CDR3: CASSPPWETQYF
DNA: TGTGCCAGCTCACCACCGTGGGAGACCCAGTACTTC

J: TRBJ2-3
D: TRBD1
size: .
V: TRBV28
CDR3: CASSFPGTGGTDTQYF
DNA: TGTGCCAGCAGCTTCCCCGGGACAGGGGGGACAGATACGCAGTATTTT

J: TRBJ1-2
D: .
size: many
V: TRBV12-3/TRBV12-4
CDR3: CASSLALNGYTF
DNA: TGTGCCAGCAGTTTAGCGCTAAATGGCTACACCTTC

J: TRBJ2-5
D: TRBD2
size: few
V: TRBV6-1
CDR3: CASSETSGCHF
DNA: TGTGCCAGCAGCGAGACTAGCGGGTGCCACTTC

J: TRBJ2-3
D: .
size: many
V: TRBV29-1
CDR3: CSVLESRDTQYF
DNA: TGCAGCGTTTTAGAGAGTAGAGATACGCAGTATTTT

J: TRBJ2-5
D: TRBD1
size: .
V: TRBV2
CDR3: CASRPNRGVGETQYF
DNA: TGTGCCAGCAGGCCGAACAGGGGCGTAGGAGAGACCCAGTACTTC

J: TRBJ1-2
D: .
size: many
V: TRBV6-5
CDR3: CASSYVAGPYGYTF
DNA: TGTGCCAGCAGTTACGTGGCAGGGCCGTATGGCTACACCTTC

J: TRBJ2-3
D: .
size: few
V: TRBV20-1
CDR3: CSARRGASTDTQYF
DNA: TGCAGTGCTAGACGAGGGGCCAGCACAGATACGCAGTATTTT

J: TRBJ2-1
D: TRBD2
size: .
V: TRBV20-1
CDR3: CCVRKTSVGYNEQFF
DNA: TGCTGTGTTCGGAAGACTAGCGTGGGATACAATGAGCAGTTCTTC

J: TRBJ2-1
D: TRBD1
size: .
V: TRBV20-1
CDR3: CSASKFGTGDYNEQFF
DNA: TGCAGTGCTAGTAAATTCGGGACAGGGGACTACAATGAGCAGTTCTTC

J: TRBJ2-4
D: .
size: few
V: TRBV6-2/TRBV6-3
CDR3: CASSRDGASVIQYF
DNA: TGTGCCAGCAGTCGGGACGGTGCCTCAGTCATTCAGTACTTC

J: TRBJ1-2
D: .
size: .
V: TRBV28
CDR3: CASLSNYGYTF
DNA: TGTGCCAGCTTGTCTAACTATGGCTACACCTTC

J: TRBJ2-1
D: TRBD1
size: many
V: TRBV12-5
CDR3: CASGLAGTGSLFF
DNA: TGTGCTAGTGGTTTGGCCGGGACAGGGAGCCTGTTCTTC

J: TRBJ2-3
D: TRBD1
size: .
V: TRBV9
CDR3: CASSVVGQGATDTQYF
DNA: TGTGCCAGCAGCGTAGTGGGACAGGGGGCCACAGATACGCAGTATTTT

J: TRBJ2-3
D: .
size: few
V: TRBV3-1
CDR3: CASSQDPGDTQYF
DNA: TGTGCCAGCAGCCAAGACCCGGGAGATACGCAGTATTTT

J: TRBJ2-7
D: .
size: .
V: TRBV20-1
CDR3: CSARSPPRNYEQYF
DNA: TGCAGTGCTAGATCTCCTCCTAGGAACTACGAGCAGTACTTC

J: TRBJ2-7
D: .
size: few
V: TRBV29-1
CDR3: CSVEMQEPSYEQYF
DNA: TGCAGCGTTGAGATGCAGGAACCCTCCTACGAGCAGTACTTC

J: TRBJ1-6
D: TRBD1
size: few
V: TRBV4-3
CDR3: CASSQARDRDNSPLHF
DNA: TGCGCCAGCAGCCAAGCCCGGGACAGGGATAATTCACCCCTCCACTTT

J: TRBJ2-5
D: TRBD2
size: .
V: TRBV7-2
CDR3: CASSTSGSGRETQYF
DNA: TGTGCCAGCAGCACTAGCGGGAGTGGACGAGAGACCCAGTACTTC